These T cell receptor beta chains were read from a single sample in a study of OX40 agonist ivuxolimab in advanced cancers. This table comes from immunoSEQ multiplex PCR, and its TCRdb copy is limited to in-frame clones, with some not included. The sample comprises about 49,000 clones, under 90% of which are singletons, and approximately 1.6% rests with the top ten. Material: CD4+ or CD8+ T cells sorted from blood, obtained in a trial of the OX40 agonist ivuxolimab. The source is an adult with an advanced solid tumor such as melanoma, head and neck, liver or kidney cancer. The CDR3 runs from the conserved cysteine through the conserved F or W. Fields, in order: clone size, V gene, J gene, D gene, CDR3 protein, CDR3 DNA. The D gene is left open where the match is weak. Not all rows give a size; the values are once, few, many and, for expanded clones, a class.

.,TRBV28,TRBJ2-7,TRBD2,CASSLTSAYEQYF,TGTGCCAGCAGTCTGACTAGCGCCTACGAGCAGTACTTC
few,TRBV7-2,TRBJ2-7,.,CASSSTRQATYEQYF,TGTGCCAGCAGCTCCACAAGACAGGCTACCTACGAGCAGTACTTC
.,TRBV2,TRBJ1-5,TRBD1,CASTWDRGAGNQPQHF,TGTGCCAGCACCTGGGACAGGGGCGCCGGCAATCAGCCCCAGCATTTT
.,TRBV30,TRBJ1-5,.,CAYRGRNSNQPQHF,TGTGCCTACCGAGGACGGAATAGCAATCAGCCCCAGCATTTT
.,TRBV7-9,TRBJ2-4,.,CASTLWGRVNKNIQYF,TGTGCCAGCACCCTTTGGGGCAGAGTCAACAAAAACATTCAGTACTTC
.,TRBV23-1,TRBJ2-7,.,CAPPGAYEQYF,TGCGCTCCCCCGGGGGCCTACGAGCAGTACTTC
.,TRBV28,TRBJ1-4,.,CASSFPGVDEKLFF,TGTGCCAGCAGTTTTCCGGGGGTAGACGAAAAACTGTTTTTT
.,TRBV11-2,TRBJ1-1,.,CASSLAFRGRTEAFF,TGTGCCAGCAGCTTAGCGTTCCGGGGCCGGACTGAAGCTTTCTTT
.,TRBV4-3,TRBJ2-3,.,CASSPRDKYTDTQYF,TGCGCCAGCAGCCCCCGGGACAAGTACACAGATACGCAGTATTTT
few,TRBV2,TRBJ2-7,.,CASTRLTGPYGEQYF,TGTGCCAGCACGAGACTTACCGGACCCTACGGGGAGCAGTACTTC
.,TRBV6-1,TRBJ2-7,.,CASNRGQSPEQYF,TGTGCCAGCAACCGCGGACAGAGCCCCGAGCAGTACTTC
.,TRBV28,TRBJ1-2,TRBD1,CASSPWTGGRGYTF,TGTGCCAGCAGCCCCTGGACAGGGGGCAGGGGCTACACCTTC
medium-sized,TRBV4-3,TRBJ1-2,TRBD1,CASSHHHSGQGKNGYTF,TGCGCCAGCAGCCATCACCACTCTGGACAGGGGAAGAATGGCTACACCTTC
.,TRBV19,TRBJ2-7,.,CASSPPTGRSYEQYF,TGTGCCAGTAGTCCCCCGACAGGGAGGTCCTACGAGCAGTACTTC
.,TRBV5-1,TRBJ2-1,.,CASSLDNEQFF,TGCGCCAGCAGCTTGGACAATGAGCAGTTCTTC
.,TRBV6-1,TRBJ2-5,TRBD2,CASSEGPASGYIGETQYF,TGTGCCAGCAGTGAAGGTCCCGCTAGCGGGTACATCGGAGAGACCCAGTACTTC
.,TRBV4-1,TRBJ2-5,TRBD2,CASRRGLAGVIGETQYF,TGCGCCAGCCGCCGGGGACTAGCGGGAGTGATAGGAGAGACCCAGTACTTC
.,TRBV7-9,TRBJ2-4,TRBD2,CASSPLWREGQRDIQYF,TGTGCCAGCAGCCCCCTCTGGAGGGAGGGGCAGCGGGACATTCAGTACTTC
.,TRBV19,TRBJ1-1,TRBD1,CASNIAWDSTNTEAFF,TGTGCCAGTAATATAGCCTGGGACAGTACGAACACTGAAGCTTTCTTT
once,TRBV30,TRBJ2-7,TRBD2,CAWSASGSREQYF,TGTGCCTGGAGTGCTAGCGGGAGTAGGGAGCAGTACTTC
.,TRBV7-9,TRBJ2-3,.,CASSQGPAADTQYF,TGTGCCAGCAGCCAGGGGCCGGCGGCAGATACGCAGTATTTT
.,TRBV5-4,TRBJ2-7,.,CASSPDPGPLYEQYF,TGTGCCAGCAGCCCGGACCCCGGGCCCCTCTACGAGCAGTACTTC
.,TRBV19,TRBJ1-2,TRBD1,CASSTRQGRESNYGYTF,TGTGCCAGTAGTACCCGACAGGGGAGAGAAAGTAACTATGGCTACACCTTC
.,TRBV7-2,TRBJ2-3,TRBD2,CASSLVRLAGEDTQYF,TGTGCCAGCAGCTTAGTACGACTAGCGGGAGAAGATACGCAGTATTTT
.,TRBV15,TRBJ2-7,.,CATSRAWRTNEQYF,TGTGCCACCAGCAGAGCCTGGAGGACGAACGAGCAGTACTTC
few,TRBV5-1,TRBJ1-1,TRBD1,CASSKDRGQGTEAFF,TGCGCCAGCAGCAAGGACAGGGGGCAGGGCACTGAAGCTTTCTTT
once,TRBV7-9,TRBJ2-5,.,CASSLSTGGRETQYF,TGTGCCAGCAGCTTAAGCACAGGAGGGCGGGAGACCCAGTACTTC
once,TRBV7-3,TRBJ2-7,.,CASSRGRGGEQYF,TGTGCCAGCAGCAGGGGCAGGGGAGGGGAGCAGTACTTC
.,TRBV25-1,TRBJ2-5,.,CASSELPGRVTETQYF,TGTGCCAGCAGTGAACTTCCCGGCAGGGTCACCGAGACCCAGTACTTC
.,TRBV6-5,TRBJ2-2,.,CASSYSDRNTGELFF,TGTGCCAGCAGTTACTCGGACAGGAACACCGGGGAGCTGTTTTTT
.,TRBV13,TRBJ2-7,.,CASSLEGESSYEQYF,TGTGCCAGCAGCCTCGAGGGGGAGTCCTCCTACGAGCAGTACTTC
.,TRBV7-2,TRBJ2-1,.,CASSLGGASEEQFF,TGTGCCAGCAGCTTAGGGGGGGCTAGCGAGGAGCAGTTCTTC
.,TRBV4-3,TRBJ2-7,.,CASSQDRQAYEQYF,TGCGCCAGCAGCCAAGACCGACAAGCCTACGAGCAGTACTTC
.,TRBV6-4,TRBJ1-2,TRBD1,CASSAYSGTGGRGYTF,TGTGCCAGCAGTGCCTACTCCGGGACAGGGGGCCGTGGCTACACCTTC
.,TRBV28,TRBJ2-5,TRBD1,CASGSGTGGAEETQYF,TGTGCGAGCGGTTCCGGGACAGGGGGCGCGGAGGAGACCCAGTACTTC
.,TRBV10-3,TRBJ2-5,TRBD1,CAISESRGTGEETQYF,TGTGCCATCAGTGAGTCACGAGGGACAGGGGAAGAGACCCAGTACTTC
.,TRBV19,TRBJ2-7,.,CASSIPGHSYEQYF,TGTGCCAGTAGTATACCGGGACACTCCTACGAGCAGTACTTC
.,TRBV19,TRBJ1-2,TRBD1,CASSIETGGYYGYTF,TGTGCCAGTAGTATTGAGACAGGGGGATACTATGGCTACACCTTC
.,TRBV27,TRBJ1-1,.,CASSFYLSGTEAFF,TGTGCCAGCAGTTTCTACCTTTCTGGGACTGAAGCTTTCTTT
.,TRBV9,TRBJ2-7,TRBD2,CASSVEGTSGWYEQYF,TGTGCCAGCAGCGTAGAAGGGACTAGCGGGTGGTACGAGCAGTACTTC
once,TRBV4-3,TRBJ1-2,TRBD1,CASSQDEGARDGYTF,TGCGCCAGCAGCCAAGATGAGGGGGCGAGGGATGGCTACACCTTC
.,TRBV30,TRBJ2-3,.,CAWSVGWTPRGTDTQYF,TGTGCCTGGAGTGTAGGCTGGACTCCAAGGGGCACAGATACGCAGTATTTT
.,TRBV7-9,TRBJ2-7,.,CASSVQGYEQYF,TGTGCCAGCAGCGTACAGGGTTACGAGCAGTACTTC